Following are 20 T cell receptor beta chains from one sample sequenced in a study of T cells in Graves' hyperthyroidism and ophthalmopathy. The TCR beta CDR3 regions underwent amplification using RNA transcripts as the source. The TCR CDR3 first-round RT-PCR relied on the HTBI primer set. TCRdb independently ran MiXCR on the multiplex PCR reads; one entry per CDR3 protein. Of some 690,000 distinct CDR3 sequences in the sample, about 18% were seen once. The sample taken for sequencing was blood. The receptors were gathered from a middle-aged man with Graves' hyperthyroidism.

This chain uses TRBV7-2 with TRBJ2-2; D gene ambiguous. Germline V gene lookup returns CDR1 SGHTA and CDR2 FQGNSA. Trimming removed 5 bases from V and 0 bases from J, with 13 bases in between. This CDR3 spans 16 amino acids. The CDR3 loop reads CASSQGPRTNTGELFF. The CDR3 bases are TGTGCCAGCAGCCAAGGTCCTAGAACGAACACCGGGGAGCTGTTTTTT.

There are a few counts of this clonotype. The V and J genes are TRBV28 and TRBJ2-1; 8 bases are shared with TRBD1. The junction had 9 bases not matched to a gene; V was cut back by 6 bases and J by 14 bases. The germline CDR1 and CDR2 sequences are MDHEN and SYDVKM. This CDR3 region has 12 residues. CDR3 sequence reads: CASRTRGPTEFF. As DNA, the CDR3 is TGTGCCAGCAGAACCAGGGGGCCCACCGAGTTCTTC.

In its sample, this clonotype was seen a few times. This chain uses TRBV19 with TRBJ2-3; 8 bases match TRBD1. The germline CDR1 and CDR2 sequences are LNHDA and SQIVND (reference sequence). Trimming at V came to 6 bases and at J to 1 base, leaving 9 bases not matched to a gene. This CDR3 is built from 16 residues. The CDR3 DNA reads as TGTGCCAGTAGCCACAGGGGGGTTGCGCGCACAGATACGCAGTATTTT. It specifies CASSHRGVARTDTQYF.

This rearrangement joins TRBV7-2 to TRBJ2-1; tentatively, D is TRBD1 (6 bases). The germline V gene has CDR1 SGHTA and CDR2 FQGNSA. V lost 2 bases to trimming and J lost 2 bases, with 10 bases between them. This CDR3 has 15 residues. The CDR3 region is CASSLIRGTYNEQFF. For the CDR3, the DNA is TGTGCCAGCAGCTTAATCAGGGGAACCTACAATGAGCAGTTCTTC.

This clonotype was counted a few times. The rearrangement joins TRBV29-1 to TRBJ2-2, with D possibly TRBD1 on 6 matching bases. Deletions cut 5 bases from V and 0 bases from J, with 16 bases between. The CDR3 is 16 amino acids. The germline CDR1 and CDR2 sequences are SQVTM and ANQGSEA. The CDR3 spells CSVKRWGTSNTGELFF. DNA for the CDR3: TGCAGCGTTAAGCGCTGGGGGACATCGAACACCGGGGAGCTGTTTTTT.

Comments on this clonotype: This may come from a read error, since a much larger clone is one base off. The gene calls are TRBV19 and TRBJ2-5, with 7 bases aligning to TRBD2. The CDR3 covers 15 residues. Germline values: CDR1 LNHDA, CDR2 SQIVND (reference sequence). V lost 7 bases and J lost 1; bases outside the gene matches: 9. The CDR3 nucleotides read TGTGCCAGTAATATTAGGCGGGAGCTCCAAGAGACCCAGTACTTC. This translates into CASNIRRELQETQYF.

This clonotype was counted at least ten times. The rearrangement links TRBV12-3 or TRBV12-4 to TRBJ2-1; D is unresolved. The V gene lost 6 bases and the J gene lost 7 bases, with 22 bases spanning the gap. The CDR3 covers 16 residues. CDR3 sequence: CASRIRALEIENEQFF. The DNA of the CDR3 is TGTGCCAGCAGAATCCGGGCCCTAGAGATAGAGAATGAGCAGTTCTTC.

The genes are TRBV29-1 and TRBJ1-1, with D possibly being TRBD1 (5 bases). V was cut by 4 bases and J by 4 bases, with 13 bases left in between. Germline values: CDR1 SQVTM, CDR2 ANQGSEA. The CDR3 contains 13 residues. The CDR3 reads CSVVGGGGTEAFF. DNA of the CDR3: TGCAGCGTTGTTGGTGGGGGTGGCACTGAAGCTTTCTTT.

In this sample, this clonotype turned up many times. This chain uses TRBV20-1 with TRBJ1-4, with 7 nucleotides matching TRBD1. V shed 0 bases and J 5 bases; nucleotides not matched to a gene: 9. Germline V gives CDR1 DFQATT, CDR2 SNEGSKA (reference sequence). The length of the CDR3 is 16 residues. This CDR3 is CSARDPLDRRNEKLFF. The CDR3 DNA is TGCAGTGCTAGAGACCCACTGGACAGGAGGAATGAAAAACTGTTTTTT.

The sample holds many counts of this clonotype. DNA for the CDR3: TGCGCCAGCAGGGTGGACAGCAACACTGAAGCTTTCTTT. It is translated as CASRVDSNTEAFF. The chain is built from TRBV10-1 and TRBJ1-1; weak D call: TRBD1 (6 bases). V was trimmed by 6 bases and J by 2 bases, leaving 10 bases between them. Looked up from germline, CDR1 is WNHNN and CDR2 is SYGVQD (reference sequence). This CDR3 comprises 13 residues.

This clonotype was seen once. This chain joins TRBV12-3 or TRBV12-4 and TRBJ2-7; maybe TRBD2 (6 bases). The length of the CDR3 is 15 residues. V was clipped by 3 bases and J by 1 base, with 13 bases between them. The CDR3 here is CASSLEGLPSYEQYF. The CDR3 DNA follows: TGTGCCAGCAGTTTGGAGGGCTTACCTTCCTACGAGCAGTACTTC.

The chain joins TRBV20-1 to TRBJ2-7; tentatively, D is TRBD2 (6 bases). V lost 5 bases to trimming and J lost 2 bases, with 16 bases between them. Germline CDR1 reads DFQATT; CDR2 reads SNEGSKA (reference sequence). This CDR3 has 14 residues. The CDR3 nucleotides read TGCAGTGCTTCCGGAGGGACTGTGACCTACGAGCAGTACTTC. It yields the protein CSASGGTVTYEQYF.

This clonotype was found once. J is TRBJ2-6 and V is TRBV6-1, with TRBD2 matching over 8 bases. With 6 bases clipped from V and 5 bases from J, the junction kept 6 bases outside the gene matches. Germline V gene data show CDR1 as MNHNS and CDR2 as SASEGT. This CDR3 has 15 residues. CDR3 DNA sequence: TGTGCCAGCAGCTCTAGCGGGCCCAGGGCCAACGTCCTGACTTTC. Its protein is CASSSSGPRANVLTF.

This clonotype has just a few counts. The V and J genes are TRBV7-2 and TRBJ2-3; 11 bases are shared with TRBD2. CDR1 is SGHTA, CDR2 FQGNSA, per germline. After removal of 1 base from V and 3 bases from J, the junction contained 6 bases not matched to a gene. The CDR3 covers 17 residues. As DNA, the CDR3 is TGTGCCAGCAGCTTAGAATCGACTAGCGGGATTACAGATACGCAGTATTTT. It translates to CASSLESTSGITDTQYF. Based on the CDR3 plus reference TRBV7-2 and TRBJ2-3, the full variable domain is GAGVSQSPSNKVTEKGKDVELRCDPISGHTALYWYRQSLGQGLEFLIYFQGNSAPDKSGLPSDRFSAERTGGSVSTLTIQRTQQEDSAVYLCASSLESTSGITDTQYFGPGTRLTVL.

The chain uses TRBV7-9 and TRBJ2-7; 9 positions agree with TRBD1. V gave up 5 bases and J gave up 5 bases; unmatched junction bases: 7. The CDR3 loop spans 14 amino acids. Germline V gene sequence: CDR1 SEHNR, CDR2 FQNEAQ (reference sequence). The CDR3 coding sequence is TGTGCCAGCAGCATGGGACAGGGTTTCCACGAGCAGTACTTC. Translated: CASSMGQGFHEQYF.

For this clonotype: Since a much larger clone is just one base distant, this may be a read error. The rearrangement joins TRBV27 to TRBJ2-1, with 7 bases identical to TRBD2. Germline V gene lookup returns CDR1 MNHEY and CDR2 SMNVEV (reference sequence). The CDR3 spans 14 residues. The CDR3 DNA sequence: TGTGCCAGCGGTTTTGGGACCCGGGGGGATGAGCAGTTCTTC. This codes for CASGFGTRGDEQFF.

This clonotype has at least ten counts. This chain connects TRBV5-1 to TRBJ2-5; 7 bases align to TRBD2. Germline values: CDR1 SGHRS, CDR2 YFSETQ. CDR3 length equals 15 residues. V trimming: 4 bases; J trimming: 5 bases; junction bases outside the gene matches: 11. As DNA, the CDR3 is TGCGCCAGCAGCGTCGGGACTATTAGAGAGGAGACCCAGTACTTC. It yields the protein CASSVGTIREETQYF.

This clonotype was detected ten times or more. The V gene is TRBV19, the J gene TRBJ1-1; 7 bases agree with TRBD1. The V gene end was trimmed by 1 base and the J gene end by 0 bases; junction bases not matched to a gene: 8. Germline CDR1 is LNHDA and CDR2 is SQIVND (reference sequence). The CDR3 is 17 amino acids. The CDR3 protein is CASSIGQGLYMNTEAFF. The CDR3 coding sequence is TGTGCCAGTAGTATAGGACAGGGCCTGTACATGAACACTGAAGCTTTCTTT.

The chain's CDR3 is CASSDRGYTF. In DNA, the CDR3 is TGTGCCAGCAGTGATAGAGGCTACACCTTC. The chain uses TRBV2 and TRBJ1-2; D is ambiguous. The ends were cut back, 3 bases at V and 8 bases at J, with 4 bases in the middle. From germline, CDR1 is SNHLY and CDR2 FYNNEI. The CDR3 contains 10 residues.

This sequence joins TRBV4-1 and TRBJ2-7; 15 bases fit TRBD2. Trimming cost V 1 base and J 5 bases; bases outside gene matches: 6. Germline CDR1 and CDR2: MGHRA and YSYEKL. The CDR3 contains 17 residues. The CDR3 is CASSQGGLAGGADEQYF. The DNA of the CDR3 is TGCGCCAGCAGCCAAGGGGGACTAGCGGGAGGAGCGGACGAGCAGTACTTC.